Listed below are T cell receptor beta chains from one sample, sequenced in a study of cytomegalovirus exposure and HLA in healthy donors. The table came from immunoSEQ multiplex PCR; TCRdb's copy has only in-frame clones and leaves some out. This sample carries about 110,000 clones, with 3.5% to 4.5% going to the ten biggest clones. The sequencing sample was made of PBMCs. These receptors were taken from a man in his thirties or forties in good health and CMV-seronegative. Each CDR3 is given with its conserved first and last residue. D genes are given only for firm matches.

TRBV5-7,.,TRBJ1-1,TGTGCCAGCAGCCTACAAATAAGACAGGTCGGGACTGAAGCTTTCTTT,CASSLQIRQVGTEAFF
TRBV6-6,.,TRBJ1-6,TGTGCCAGCAGGCAGGAACAAAATTCACCCCTCCACTTT,CASRQEQNSPLHF
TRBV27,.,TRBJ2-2,TGTGCCAGCAGTTTACTCTCCGGGGAGCTGTTTTTT,CASSLLSGELFF
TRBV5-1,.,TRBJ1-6,TGCGCCAGCAGCTTGACCGGGGATAATTCACCCCTCCACTTT,CASSLTGDNSPLHF
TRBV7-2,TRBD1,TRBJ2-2,TGTGCCAGCAGCTGGCGGACAGGGAGCACCGGGGAGCTGTTTTTT,CASSWRTGSTGELFF
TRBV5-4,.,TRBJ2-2,TGTGCCAGCAGCGCTAATCTCGGCGGGGAGCTGTTTTTT,CASSANLGGELFF
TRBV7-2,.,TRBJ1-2,TGTGCCAGCAGCTTACCCCCTCTTCAGTACTATGGCTACACCTTC,CASSLPPLQYYGYTF
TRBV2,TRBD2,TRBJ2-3,TGTGCCAGCATTTGGACTAGCGGGGGGATGGGCACAGATACGCAGTATTTT,CASIWTSGGMGTDTQYF
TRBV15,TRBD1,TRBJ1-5,TGTGCCACCAGCAGAGAACAGGGGGATCAGCCCCAGCATTTT,CATSREQGDQPQHF
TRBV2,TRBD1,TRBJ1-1,TGTGCCAGCAGTAAACAGGGGGCCCCAAACGCTGAAGCTTTCTTT,CASSKQGAPNAEAFF
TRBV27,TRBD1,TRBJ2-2,TGTGCCAGCAGTTGGGTGGACAGGGTAAACACCGGGGAGCTGTTTTTT,CASSWVDRVNTGELFF
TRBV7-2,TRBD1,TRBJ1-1,TGTGCCAGCAGCTTAAGCCACAGGGGGGACACTGAAGCTTTCTTT,CASSLSHRGDTEAFF
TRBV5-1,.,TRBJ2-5,TGCGCCAGCAGCCGGACAGAACAAGAGACCCAGTACTTC,CASSRTEQETQYF
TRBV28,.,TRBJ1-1,TGTGCCAGCAGCCCGATCTACAGGGAGGGTGAAGCTTTCTTT,CASSPIYREGEAFF
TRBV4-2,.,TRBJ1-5,TGTGCCAGCAGCCAAGATCCCTACGGGAGGCAGGGGTTATATAGCAATCAGCCCCAGCATTTT,CASSQDPYGRQGLYSNQPQHF
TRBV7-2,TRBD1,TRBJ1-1,TGTGCCAGCAGTTCTGGACAGGGGAGAGTCACCGAAGCTTTCTTT,CASSSGQGRVTEAFF
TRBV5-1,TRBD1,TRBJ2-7,TGCGCCAGCAGGGTTCTAGGGACAGGTGATGCCTACGAGCAGTACTTC,CASRVLGTGDAYEQYF
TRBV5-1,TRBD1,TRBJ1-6,TGCGCCAGCAGCCCGGGACAGAATAATTCACCCCTCCACTTT,CASSPGQNNSPLHF
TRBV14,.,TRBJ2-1,TGTGCCAGCAGCCAAGATAGTACCTACAATGAGCAGTTCTTC,CASSQDSTYNEQFF
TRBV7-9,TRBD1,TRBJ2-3,TGTGCCAGCATCCGGACAGGGAACACAGATACGCAGTATTTT,CASIRTGNTDTQYF
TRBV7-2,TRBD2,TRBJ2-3,TGTGCCAGCAGCTTAAGGCCTAGCGGGGTAGATACGCAGTATTTT,CASSLRPSGVDTQYF
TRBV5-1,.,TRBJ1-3,TGCGCCAGCAGCTTAGATAACGGTGGAAACACCATATATTTT,CASSLDNGGNTIYF
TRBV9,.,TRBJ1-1,TGTGCCAGCAGCGTAGACAGCGGGGTGGGCAGAAGGAGATCTGAAGCTTTCTTT,CASSVDSGVGRRRSEAFF
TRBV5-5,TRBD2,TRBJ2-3,TGTGCCAGCAGCTCCGACCCCCCGGGACTACGTGGCTCAGATACGCAGTATTTT,CASSSDPPGLRGSDTQYF
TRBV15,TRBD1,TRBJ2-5,TGTGCCACCAGCAGAGCGGACAGGAAAGAGACCCAGTACTTC,CATSRADRKETQYF
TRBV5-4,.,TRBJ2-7,TGTGCCAGCAGCCCTCCCTCGCGGGCGTCCGAGCAGTACTTC,CASSPPSRASEQYF
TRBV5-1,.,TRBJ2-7,TGCGCCAGCAGCTCTCAGGACTCCTACGAGCAGTACTTC,CASSSQDSYEQYF
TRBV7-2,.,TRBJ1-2,TGTGCCAGCAGCTATAGAGAGGTCGGGTATGGCTACACCTTC,CASSYREVGYGYTF
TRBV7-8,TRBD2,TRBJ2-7,TGTGCCAGCAGCTTTCAGCGGGGGGCCGAGCAGTACTTC,CASSFQRGAEQYF
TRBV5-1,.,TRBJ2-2,TGCGCCAGCAGCTTCAACCTACCGGACACCGGGGAGCTGTTTTTT,CASSFNLPDTGELFF
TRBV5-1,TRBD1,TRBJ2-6,TGCGCCAGCAGCGGAGGGACAGGGCATGGGGCCAACGTCCTGACTTTC,CASSGGTGHGANVLTF
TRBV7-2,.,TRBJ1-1,TGTGCCAGCAGCTCACAGGGTACGGACACTGAAGCTTTCTTT,CASSSQGTDTEAFF
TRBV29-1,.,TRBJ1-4,TGCAGCGTCGAGGTAGACGAAAAACTGTTTTTT,CSVEVDEKLFF
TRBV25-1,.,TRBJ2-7,TGTGCCAGCAGTCGCTCCTACGAGCAGTACTTC,CASSRSYEQYF
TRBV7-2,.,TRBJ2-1,TGTGCCAGCAGCTTAGTATATTCGGGTGAGCAGTTCTTC,CASSLVYSGEQFF
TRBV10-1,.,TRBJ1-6,TGCGCCACCTCTTGGGCAGGTCGCTATAATTCACCCCTCCACTTT,CATSWAGRYNSPLHF
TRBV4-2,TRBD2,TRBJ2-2,TGTGCCAGCAGCCAAGAGGGACTAGAGACCGGGGAGCTGTTTTTT,CASSQEGLETGELFF
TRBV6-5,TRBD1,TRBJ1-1,TGTGCCAGCAGTAGGGGACAGCCGAACACTGAAGCTTTCTTT,CASSRGQPNTEAFF
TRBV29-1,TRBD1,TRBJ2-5,TGCAGCGTTGTAGGGACAGCGGAGACCCAGTACTTC,CSVVGTAETQYF
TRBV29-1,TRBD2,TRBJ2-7,TGCAGCGTTGAAGACGATAGAAGCGGGGGGAGATACGAGCAGTACTTC,CSVEDDRSGGRYEQYF
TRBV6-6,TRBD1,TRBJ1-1,TGTGCCAGCAGTTGGACAGGCAACATGAACACTGAAGCTTTCTTT,CASSWTGNMNTEAFF
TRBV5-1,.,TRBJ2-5,TGCGCCAGCAGCTTAGCGAGAAGGGAAGGTTTGGAGGGAGAGACCCAGTACTTC,CASSLARREGLEGETQYF
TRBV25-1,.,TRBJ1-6,TGTGCCAGCAGTGGATCGTTTAGTTCACCCCTCCACTTT,CASSGSFSSPLHF
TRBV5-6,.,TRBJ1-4,TGTGCCAGCAGCGCCGGGGGGACTAATGAAAAACTGTTTTTT,CASSAGGTNEKLFF
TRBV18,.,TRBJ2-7,TGTGCCAGCTCACCCCGGCAGGGCAGCCTCTCCTACGAGCAGTACTTC,CASSPRQGSLSYEQYF